Below, 30 T cell receptor beta chains from the same sample are listed, as sequenced in a study of cytomegalovirus exposure and HLA in healthy donors. The PCR made use of 60 Vbeta and 13 Jbeta primers. Sequenced by immunoSEQ multiplex PCR; TCRdb stores in-frame clones only, minus some. Counted here are under 250,000 clones, roughly four fifths occurring once; the ten biggest clones make up less than 3.5%. Sequencing was performed on PBMCs. The receptor source for this set is a woman in her forties in good health and CMV-seronegative.

This chain links TRBV20-1 with TRBJ1-1; D call uncertain. V was shortened by 3 bases and J by 12 bases, with 14 bases between the two germline ends. The germline V gene has CDR1 DFQATT and CDR2 SNEGSKA (reference sequence). This CDR3 has 11 amino acids. Written as DNA, the CDR3 is TGCAGTGCTAGGCCCAGGATGGTAACTTTCTTT. It is translated as CSARPRMVTFF.

This chain joins TRBV4-1 and TRBJ2-1; tentative D call: TRBD1 (6 bases). The CDR3 runs to 15 residues. CDR1 and CDR2 from the germline V gene are MGHRA and YSYEKL. Trimming pared 0 bases from V and 0 bases from J, leaving 6 bases between. CDR3 in DNA: TGCGCCAGCAGCCAAGAAGGGGGCTCCTACAATGAGCAGTTCTTC. Translation: CASSQEGGSYNEQFF.

The CDR3 region is CASSEQGPLKETQYF. DNA for the CDR3: TGTGCCAGCAGTGAACAGGGGCCCTTAAAAGAGACCCAGTACTTC. The genes are TRBV2 and TRBJ2-5; D is possibly TRBD1 (6 bases). V lost 2 bases and J 3 bases, leaving 13 bases between the germline ends. The CDR3 sequence is 15 residues long. Germline CDR1 SNHLY, CDR2 FYNNEI.

The DNA for the CDR3 is TGTGCCAGCAGTTTAAACAGGGCGGCAGACAACGAGCAGTACTTC. It specifies CASSLNRAADNEQYF. The rearrangement links TRBV27 to TRBJ2-7, with D possibly matching TRBD1 (6 bases). Trimming took 2 bases from V and 5 from J, leaving 16 bases between them. This CDR3 has 15 amino acids. Germline loops: CDR1 MNHEY, CDR2 SMNVEV (reference sequence).

The chain carries TRBV18 and TRBJ2-5, with D possibly TRBD2 on 5 matching bases. Between the trimmed V and J ends, which lost 2 bases and 5 bases, there was a span of 9 bases. Germline CDR1 KGHSH, CDR2 LQKENI. The CDR3 is made up of 13 amino acids. The CDR3 loop is CASSPASKETQYF. CDR3 DNA sequence: TGTGCCAGCTCACCAGCTAGCAAGGAGACCCAGTACTTC.

This clone showed up just once. The chain joins TRBV6-5 to TRBJ2-7; 11 bases line up with TRBD1. With 10 bases clipped from V and 0 bases from J, the junction kept 5 bases outside the gene matches. The CDR3 contains 14 residues. Germline CDR1 is MNHEY and CDR2 is SVGAGI. The CDR3 nucleotides are TGTGCCACCCTAGGGACAGGGGGCTCCTACGAGCAGTACTTC. Translating gives CATLGTGGSYEQYF.

The chain carries TRBV19 and TRBJ2-7, with 11 bases aligning to TRBD1. This CDR3 has 15 residues. The germline gives CDR1 LNHDA, CDR2 SQIVND (reference sequence). Trimming removed 1 base from V and 3 bases from J; junction bases left unmatched: 2. In DNA form, the CDR3 reads TGTGCCAGTAGTATAGCGGGACAGGGGGGCTACGAGCAGTACTTC. Translated: CASSIAGQGGYEQYF.

The gene calls are TRBV14 and TRBJ2-7; 7 bases map to TRBD1. Germline values: CDR1 SGHDN, CDR2 FVKESK. J lost 9 bases, V lost 0 bases, and 5 bases had no gene match. CDR3 length: 13 amino acids. CDR3 nucleotide sequence: TGTGCCAGCAGCCAAGAGACAGGGATCGGGCAGTACTTC. Translated, it gives CASSQETGIGQYF.

This clone was seen just once. This sequence joins TRBV30 and TRBJ2-5, with 9 bases aligning to TRBD2. Per the germline V gene, CDR1 is GTSNPN and CDR2 is SVGIG (reference sequence). The V gene end was trimmed by 4 bases and the J gene end by 9 bases; junction bases not matched to a gene: 21. CDR3 size: 17 residues. DNA for the CDR3: TGTGCCTGGACCCTAGTGGGACTAGCCGGGCTGGGGGGGGCCCAGTACTTC. It encodes CAWTLVGLAGLGGAQYF.

V usage is TRBV9 and J usage is TRBJ1-4; D is unclear. Trimming cost V 0 bases and J 7 bases, with 16 bases left between them. This CDR3 is built from 16 residues. Germline loops: CDR1 SGDLS, CDR2 YYNGEE. CDR3 in DNA: TGTGCCAGCAGCGTAGTGGCATTAAAAAGCGGTGAAAAACTGTTTTTT. Translation gives CASSVVALKSGEKLFF.

The V gene is TRBV7-2, the J gene TRBJ2-3, with 9 positions matching TRBD2. The V and J ends lost 1 base and 4 bases, in that order; junction bases with no gene match: 0. The CDR3 loop spans 14 amino acids. Germline CDR1 reads SGHTA; CDR2 reads FQGNSA. CDR3 DNA sequence: TGTGCCAGCAGCTTAGGACTAGCGGCAGATACGCAGTATTTT. The encoded protein is CASSLGLAADTQYF.

V usage is TRBV6-5 and J usage is TRBJ2-1; possibly TRBD2 for D (7 bases). The CDR3 loop spans 15 amino acids. With 6 bases removed from V and 3 bases from J, the gap between germline ends came to 15 bases. Germline assignment: CDR1 MNHEY and CDR2 SVGAGI. CDR3 residues: CASSPTGGHYNEQFF. Written as DNA, the CDR3 is TGTGCCAGCAGCCCGACCGGGGGGCACTACAATGAGCAGTTCTTC.

This clone showed up just once. This rearrangement joins TRBV27 to TRBJ2-1; 7 bases map to TRBD2. The CDR3 covers 15 residues. Germline assignment: CDR1 MNHEY and CDR2 SMNVEV (reference sequence). The V segment lost 3 bases and the J segment 6 bases; nucleotides outside the gene matches: 8. The CDR3: CASSLLAVNVNEQFF. CDR3 DNA sequence: TGTGCCAGCAGTTTGCTAGCGGTCAACGTCAATGAGCAGTTCTTC.

This sequence joins TRBV29-1 and TRBJ2-7; 7 nucleotides match TRBD1. The CDR3 spans 15 residues. Looked up from germline, CDR1 is SQVTM and CDR2 is ANQGSEA. V lost 6 bases to trimming and J lost 2 bases; unmatched junction nucleotides: 13. The CDR3, as DNA: TGCAGCGTAATTACAGGGGCTAGCTCAACCTACGAGCAGTACTTC. Translated: CSVITGASSTYEQYF.

The chain combines TRBV7-9 with TRBJ1-5; D might be TRBD1 (6 bases). The V end lost 10 bases, the J end lost 5 bases, and 12 bases lay between the germline ends. Germline values: CDR1 SEHNR, CDR2 FQNEAQ (reference sequence). The CDR3 is 12 amino acids. The CDR3 protein is CAIGDTYQPQHF. As DNA, the CDR3 is TGTGCCATCGGGGACACTTATCAGCCCCAGCATTTT.

This clone appeared a single time. V gene TRBV29-1 combines with J gene TRBJ2-1; perhaps TRBD2 as D (6 bases). The CDR3 length is 12 residues. The V gene lost 7 bases and the J gene lost 10 bases, with 17 bases spanning the gap. Germline CDR1 reads SQVTM; CDR2 reads ANQGSEA. Here the CDR3 reads CSGRDFGSEQFF. CDR3 nucleotide sequence: TGCAGCGGGCGGGACTTCGGAAGCGAGCAGTTCTTC.

V is TRBV7-2 and J is TRBJ1-3, with D uncertain. The CDR3 is 14 amino acids. Trimming took 5 bases from V and 0 from J, leaving 8 bases between them. Germline V gives CDR1 SGHTA, CDR2 FQGNSA. The CDR3: CASSPGHSGNTIYF. CDR3 nucleotides: TGTGCCAGCAGCCCAGGTCACTCTGGAAACACCATATATTTT.

V is TRBV12-5 and J is TRBJ2-7, with TRBD2 matching 7 bases. The V gene end was trimmed by 4 bases and the J gene end by 3 bases; junction bases not matched to a gene: 6. Germline values: CDR1 LGHNT, CDR2 FRNRAP. The CDR3 length is 14 residues. DNA of the CDR3: TGTGCTAGTGGTTGGGACCTAGCGGTCTACGAGCAGTACTTC. Protein: CASGWDLAVYEQYF.

This chain uses TRBV19 with TRBJ2-3, with D possibly being TRBD2 (5 bases). The CDR3 totals 13 residues. V was cut by 5 bases and J by 13 bases, with 19 bases left in between. CDR1 is LNHDA and CDR2 is SQIVND in the germline V gene (reference sequence). In nucleotides, the CDR3 is TGTGCCAGTAGTGTGGATATCGGGGTATGGAAGTATTTT. It specifies CASSVDIGVWKYF.

The rearrangement links TRBV12-5 to TRBJ2-1; 16 bases agree with TRBD2. The germline CDR1 and CDR2 sequences are LGHNT and FRNRAP. The V gene end was trimmed by 1 base and the J gene end by 5 bases; junction bases not matched to a gene: 8. The CDR3 is made up of 19 amino acids. CDR3 sequence (DNA): TGTGCTAGTGGTTTGGCGTTACGGGGACTAGCGGGAGGGAACAATGAGCAGTTCTTC. Translation: CASGLALRGLAGGNNEQFF.

V and J are TRBV28 and TRBJ1-2; the D is unclear. Trimming cost V 2 bases and J 1 base, with 5 bases left between them. The length of the CDR3 is 13 residues. Looked up from germline, CDR1 is MDHEN and CDR2 is SYDVKM. This CDR3 is CASSLQNNYGYTF. Here the CDR3 DNA reads TGTGCCAGCAGTTTACAGAATAACTATGGCTACACCTTC.

This chain links TRBV29-1 with TRBJ1-2; D is perhaps TRBD1 (5 bases). Germline values: CDR1 SQVTM, CDR2 ANQGSEA. This CDR3 contains 13 residues. Deletions cut 7 bases from V and 3 bases from J, with 15 bases between. CDR3 DNA: TGCAGCGCCTACGGAGCAGGGTACTATGGCTACACCTTC. It is translated as CSAYGAGYYGYTF.

The chain has TRBV11-2 and TRBJ2-5; 14 bases agree with TRBD2. CDR1 is SGHAT and CDR2 is FQNNGV in the germline V gene. The J segment lost 5 bases and the V segment lost 0 bases, leaving 2 bases of the junction unmatched. The CDR3 extends over 16 amino acids. CDR3 DNA sequence: TGTGCCAGCAGCTTAGAGGGACTAGCGGGAGTCGAGACCCAGTACTTC. Translated, it gives CASSLEGLAGVETQYF.

V is TRBV21-1 and J is TRBJ1-4. TRBV21-1 is a pseudogene locus. The CDR3 length is 14 residues. This CDR3 is CASSKAPGNEKLFF. In DNA, the CDR3 is TGTGCCAGCAGCAAAGCTCCGGGTAATGAAAAACTGTTTTTT.

This chain connects TRBV29-1 to TRBJ1-2; 9 nucleotides match TRBD1. Germline V gene sequence: CDR1 SQVTM, CDR2 ANQGSEA. The V and J ends lost 3 bases and 7 bases, in that order; junction bases with no gene match: 12. The CDR3 totals 15 residues. The CDR3 sequence: CSVDFSRGQGRGYTF. CDR3 bases: TGCAGCGTTGATTTTAGCCGGGGACAGGGACGTGGCTACACCTTC.

This rearrangement joins TRBV27 to TRBJ1-2; D ambiguous. V was pared by 3 bases and J by 3 bases, with 8 bases between. This CDR3 is 13 amino acids long. Germline V lookup: CDR1 MNHEY, CDR2 SMNVEV (reference sequence). As DNA, the CDR3 is TGTGCCAGCAGTTTCTGGGGAGACTATGGCTACACCTTC. This gives the protein CASSFWGDYGYTF.

The chain combines TRBV18 with TRBJ1-4, with D uncertain. CDR1 and CDR2 (germline): KGHSH, LQKENI. The germline V and J ends were trimmed by 3 bases and 4 bases, with 6 bases remaining between them. The CDR3 has 13 residues. The CDR3 DNA reads TGTGCCAGCTCACCGGGGAGTAATGAAAAACTGTTTTTT. This codes for CASSPGSNEKLFF.

J is TRBJ2-7 and V is TRBV18; TRBD2 might be the D (5 bases). Germline values: CDR1 KGHSH, CDR2 LQKENI. Trimming removed 2 bases from V and 2 bases from J, with 10 bases in between. The CDR3 totals 14 residues. The CDR3 coding sequence is TGTGCCAGCTCACCAATCGGCGGGCCCTACGAGCAGTACTTC. Its translation: CASSPIGGPYEQYF.

The rearrangement joins TRBV11-2 to TRBJ1-1, with D perhaps TRBD1 (5 bases). This CDR3 is 16 amino acids long. The germline V and J ends were trimmed by 1 base and 1 base, with 13 bases remaining between them. CDR1 and CDR2 (germline): SGHAT, FQNNGV. The DNA for the CDR3 is TGTGCCAGCAGCTTAGGGGGGGGACTTCCGAACACTGAAGCTTTCTTT. Amino acid sequence: CASSLGGGLPNTEAFF.

This clone occurred a few times. This chain connects TRBV2 to TRBJ1-2; 8 bases line up with TRBD1. Germline-derived CDR1 and CDR2 are SNHLY and FYNNEI. Trimming at V came to 2 bases and at J to 6 bases, leaving 11 bases not matched to a gene. The CDR3 totals 16 residues. CDR3 coding DNA: TGTGCCAGCAGTGAATTAGGGTTTTGGACAGGGAATGGCTACACCTTC. It encodes CASSELGFWTGNGYTF. The full variable domain, in which reference TRBV2 and TRBJ1-2 provide the parts outside the CDR3, is EPEVTQTPSHQVTQMGQEVILRCVPISNHLYFYWYRQILGQKVEFLVSFYNNEISEKSEIFDDQFSVERPDGSNFTLKIRSTKLEDSAMYFCASSELGFWTGNGYTFGSGTRLTVV.